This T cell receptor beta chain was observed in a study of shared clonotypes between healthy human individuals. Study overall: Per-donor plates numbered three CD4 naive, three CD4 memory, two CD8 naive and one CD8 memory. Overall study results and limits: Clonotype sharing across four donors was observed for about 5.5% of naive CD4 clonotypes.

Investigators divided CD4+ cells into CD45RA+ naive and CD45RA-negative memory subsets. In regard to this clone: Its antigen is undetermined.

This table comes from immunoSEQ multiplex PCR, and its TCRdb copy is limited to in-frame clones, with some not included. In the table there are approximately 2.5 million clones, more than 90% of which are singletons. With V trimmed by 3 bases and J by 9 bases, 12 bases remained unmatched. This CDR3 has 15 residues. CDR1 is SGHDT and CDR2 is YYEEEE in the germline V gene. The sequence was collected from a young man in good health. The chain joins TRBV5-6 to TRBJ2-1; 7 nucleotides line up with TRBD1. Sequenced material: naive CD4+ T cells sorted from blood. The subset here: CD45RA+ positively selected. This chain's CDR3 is CASSSHLGAGGEQFF. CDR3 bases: TGTGCCAGCAGCTCCCACTTGGGGGCAGGGGGTGAGCAGTTCTTC.